A single sample is the source of the 19 T cell receptor beta chains below, sequenced in a study of T cell repertoires in cytomegalovirus infection. MiXCR was run by TCRdb on the reads, yielding one entry per CDR3 protein. The table lists about 98,000 distinct CDR3 sequences, 15% to 20% of them singletons. Sequencing was carried out using PBMCs. Receptors were obtained from a human donor in good health (CMV status not recorded). Some clones in this sample may be carry-over from other donors' samples.

This clonotype was seen ten or more times. The chain links TRBV7-9 to TRBJ2-1; possibly TRBD2 for D (5 bases). V gave up 8 bases and J gave up 7 bases, with 15 bases separating them. CDR1 and CDR2 (germline): SEHNR, FQNEAQ (reference sequence). The CDR3 runs to 13 residues. The CDR3 region is CASLDRGLNEQFF. Written as DNA, the CDR3 is TGTGCCAGCCTAGACCGGGGTTTGAATGAGCAGTTCTTC.

In its sample, this clonotype was seen a few times. The V and J genes are TRBV5-1 and TRBJ1-5; the D is unclear. CDR1 is SGHRS and CDR2 is YFSETQ in the germline V gene. CDR3 length: 14 amino acids. V lost 5 bases and J 2 bases, leaving 11 bases between the germline ends. CDR3 coding DNA: TGCGCCAGCAGGGTTTTGCCGGGCAATCAGCCCCAGCATTTT. Its translation: CASRVLPGNQPQHF.

This clonotype has just a few counts. This chain connects TRBV20-1 to TRBJ1-2; D is ambiguous. The CDR3 has 15 residues. Trimming cost V 2 bases and J 5 bases, with 18 bases left between them. Germline lookup yields CDR1 DFQATT and CDR2 SNEGSKA (reference sequence). The CDR3 reads CSARKAALIFYGYTF. In DNA, the CDR3 is TGCAGTGCTAGAAAAGCGGCATTAATTTTTTATGGCTACACCTTC.

The CDR3 DNA sequence: TGTGCCAGCAGCCAATCGTGGAGGGGGACTGAAGCTTTCTTT. It is translated as CASSQSWRGTEAFF. The genes are TRBV3-1 and TRBJ1-1, with D tentatively TRBD1 (6 bases). The CDR3 has 14 amino acids. Germline assignment: CDR1 LGHDT and CDR2 YNNKEL (reference sequence). The V end lost 2 bases, the J end lost 5 bases, and 12 bases lay between the germline ends.

This sequence joins TRBV18 and TRBJ2-5, with unresolved D. This CDR3 region has 13 residues. Germline CDR1 and CDR2: KGHSH and LQKENI. V shed 3 bases and J shed 1 base, with 6 bases lying between them. CDR3 residues: CASSPPSQETQYF. CDR3 in DNA: TGTGCCAGCTCACCCCCCAGCCAAGAGACCCAGTACTTC. Together with reference TRBV18 and TRBJ2-5, the CDR3 gives the full variable domain: NAGVMQNPRHLVRRRGQEARLRCSPMKGHSHVYWYRQLPEEGLKFMVYLQKENIIDESGMPKERFSAEFPKEGPSILRIQQVVRGDSAAYFCASSPPSQETQYFGPGTRLLVL.

This chain links TRBV29-1 with TRBJ2-1; 11 nucleotides align to TRBD2. V lost 1 base and J lost 8; bases outside the gene matches: 7. The CDR3 consists of 15 residues. Germline loops: CDR1 SQVTM, CDR2 ANQGSEA. CDR3 coding DNA: TGCAGCGTTGAAGGATCTAGCGGGGGGCGCGATGAGCAGTTCTTC. The encoded protein is CSVEGSSGGRDEQFF.

This clonotype was counted many times. The gene calls are TRBV7-8 and TRBJ2-7; D tentatively fits TRBD1 or TRBD2 (6 bases each). The V gene's germline CDR1 is SGHVS and CDR2 FQNEAQ. V lost 6 bases, J lost 3 bases, and 15 bases lay in between. The CDR3 extends over 14 amino acids. The CDR3 coding sequence is TGTGCCAGCAGGAGGGGGGTTAGGGGCTACGAGCAGTACTTC. Protein sequence: CASRRGVRGYEQYF.

The chain recombines TRBV6-6 with TRBJ1-1, with TRBD1 as a possible D gene (5 bases). This CDR3 has 16 amino acids. Trimming took off 3 bases at V and 5 bases at J, with 19 bases between the two ends. Germline values: CDR1 MNHNY, CDR2 SVGAGI (reference sequence). The CDR3 loop is CASSYRSPQGTTEAFF. The CDR3 region has the DNA TGTGCCAGCAGTTATAGGAGCCCCCAGGGTACGACTGAAGCTTTCTTT.

This clonotype appeared many times. The rearrangement joins TRBV7-2 to TRBJ2-3; 7 bases agree with TRBD2. V dropped 2 bases and J dropped 0; count of bases not matched to a gene: 2. There are 15 residues in the CDR3. Germline lookup yields CDR1 SGHTA and CDR2 FQGNSA. CDR3 residues: CASSLFSGSTDTQYF. The CDR3 DNA is TGTGCCAGCAGCTTATTTAGCGGGAGCACAGATACGCAGTATTTT.

This clonotype was recorded many times. V gene TRBV7-2 combines with J gene TRBJ1-5; D gene ambiguous. This CDR3 spans 13 amino acids. V was shortened by 5 bases and J by 7 bases, with 12 bases between the two germline ends. Germline assignment: CDR1 SGHTA and CDR2 FQGNSA. CDR3 amino acids: CASSKKTGQPQHF. DNA for the CDR3: TGTGCCAGCAGCAAAAAAACCGGGCAGCCCCAGCATTTT.

This chain joins TRBV20-1 and TRBJ1-4; no reliable D call. V lost 2 bases and J 0 bases, leaving 10 bases between the germline ends. The CDR3 contains 15 residues. Per germline, CDR1 DFQATT and CDR2 SNEGSKA (reference sequence). Here the CDR3 reads CSARPSDATNEKLFF. The CDR3 region has the DNA TGCAGTGCTAGACCCTCAGATGCAACTAATGAAAAACTGTTTTTT.

The chain links TRBV4-1 to TRBJ2-1; maybe TRBD2 (5 bases). The V gene lost 4 bases and the J gene lost 0 bases, with 10 bases spanning the gap. The CDR3 spans 15 residues. Germline CDR1 and CDR2: MGHRA and YSYEKL. This CDR3 is CASSLTGSSYNEQFF. DNA of the CDR3: TGCGCCAGCAGCCTCACGGGAAGCTCCTACAATGAGCAGTTCTTC.

This clonotype was found many times. The rearrangement links TRBV12-3 or TRBV12-4 to TRBJ1-2; D is unresolved. Between the trimmed V and J ends, which lost 6 bases and 5 bases, there was a span of 10 bases. This CDR3 is built from 12 residues. As DNA, the CDR3 is TGTGCCAGCAGCGGACTGGATTATGGCTACACCTTC. This gives the protein CASSGLDYGYTF.

This clonotype was seen ten or more times. CDR3 loop: CASSFSLAGRTGELFF. The DNA of the CDR3 is TGTGCCAGCAGTTTCAGCCTAGCGGGGAGGACCGGGGAGCTGTTTTTT. This chain uses TRBV12-3 or TRBV12-4 with TRBJ2-2, with TRBD2 identical over 9 bases. Trimming at V came to 3 bases and at J to 5 bases, leaving 7 bases not matched to a gene. This CDR3 is 16 amino acids long.

The chain links TRBV3-1 to TRBJ1-6, with D possibly matching TRBD1 (5 bases). The V end was cut by 3 bases, the J end by 7 bases, with 13 bases between. The CDR3 is made up of 15 amino acids. Germline CDR1 reads LGHDT; CDR2 reads YNNKEL (reference sequence). In nucleotides, the CDR3 is TGTGCCAGCAGCCAGGGGAAGGGACCGAATTCACCCCTCCACTTT. It yields the protein CASSQGKGPNSPLHF.

This clonotype was recorded a few times. The chain employs TRBV20-1 and TRBJ2-3; 7 bases are a match to TRBD2. This CDR3 is built from 14 residues. Germline CDR1 and CDR2: DFQATT and SNEGSKA (reference sequence). Trimming at V came to 6 bases and at J to 2 bases, leaving 8 bases not matched to a gene. For the CDR3, the DNA is TGCAGTGCCTCATGGGGGGGAAACACAGATACGCAGTATTTT. Encoded protein: CSASWGGNTDTQYF.

This clonotype came up a few times. The chain has TRBV7-6 and TRBJ1-1; D may be TRBD1 (5 bases). The CDR3 spans 14 residues. V shed 5 bases and J shed 1 base, with 11 bases lying between them. Germline loops: CDR1 SGHVS, CDR2 FNYEAQ. CDR3: CASSRSGANTEAFF. As DNA, the CDR3 is TGTGCCAGCAGCCGCAGTGGGGCGAACACTGAAGCTTTCTTT.

This clonotype was detected many times. CDR3 DNA: TGTGCCAGCAGCTTTGACGGGGTTGCTGGAAACACCATATATTTT. It specifies CASSFDGVAGNTIYF. The V call is TRBV7-2, the J call TRBJ1-3; D is uncertain. From germline, CDR1 is SGHTA and CDR2 FQGNSA. The CDR3 runs 15 residues. V lost 3 bases, J lost 2 bases, and 11 bases lay in between.

This clonotype was seen a handful of times. The chain couples TRBV12-5 to TRBJ1-2; no clear D gene. Germline V CDR1 and CDR2: LGHNT, FRNRAP. V gave up 8 bases and J gave up 10 bases, with 14 bases separating them. The CDR3 covers 11 residues. The CDR3: CASSEGNIYTF. In nucleotides, the CDR3 is TGTGCTAGTTCGGAAGGAAATATCTACACCTTC.